The entry below describes one T cell receptor (beta chain). This CDR3 is 18 amino acids long. Trimming at V came to 0 bases and at J to 7 bases, leaving 18 bases not matched to a gene. Germline V lookup: CDR1 MNHNS, CDR2 SASEGT. Generated by immunoSEQ multiplex PCR, the TCRdb table keeps only in-frame clones and is missing some. In the table there are 2 million to 2.5 million clones, about 94% of which are singletons. This specimen belongs to a study of shared clonotypes between healthy human individuals. This chain connects TRBV6-1 to TRBJ2-7; 7 bases map to TRBD1. Sequences were obtained from naive CD4+ T cells sorted from blood. Subset meaning: CD45RA+ positively selected. This TCR was sampled from a man younger than 30 in good health. CDR3 DNA sequence: TGTGCCAGCAGTGAAGCAGGTCGTGGACGACAGGGAATAGGAGAGCAGTACTTC. It encodes CASSEAGRGRQGIGEQYF.